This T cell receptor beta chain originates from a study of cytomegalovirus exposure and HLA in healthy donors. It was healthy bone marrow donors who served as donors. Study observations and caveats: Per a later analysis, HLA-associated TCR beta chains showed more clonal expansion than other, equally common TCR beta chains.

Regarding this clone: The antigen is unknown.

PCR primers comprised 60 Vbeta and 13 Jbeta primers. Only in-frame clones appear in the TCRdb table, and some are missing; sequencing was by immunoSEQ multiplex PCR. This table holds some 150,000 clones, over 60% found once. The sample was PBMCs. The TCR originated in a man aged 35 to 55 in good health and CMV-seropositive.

The CDR3 sequence is CASQSEGGTEQYF. CDR3 in DNA: TGTGCCAGCCAAAGTGAAGGTGGGACTGAGCAGTACTTC. The rearrangement joins TRBV2 to TRBJ2-7; a possible D gene is TRBD2 (6 bases). The V gene lost 8 bases and the J gene lost 7 bases, with 18 bases spanning the gap. The V gene's germline CDR1 is SNHLY and CDR2 FYNNEI. The CDR3 totals 13 residues. Variable domain in full (rest from reference TRBV2 and TRBJ2-7): EPEVTQTPSHQVTQMGQEVILRCVPISNHLYFYWYRQILGQKVEFLVSFYNNEISEKSEIFDDQFSVERPDGSNFTLKIRSTKLEDSAMYFCASQSEGGTEQYFGPGTRLTVT.